The clone carrying this T cell receptor (beta chain) was counted a single time. Libraries were prepared by immunoSEQ multiplex PCR; TCRdb keeps only in-frame clonotypes and omits some of them. The sample consists of roughly 97,000 clones, about nine tenths of them appearing once. The data stem from a study of T cell changes during pregnancy in multiple sclerosis. CDR1 is SGHRS, CDR2 YFSETQ, per germline. The CDR3 has 14 residues. V gave up 4 bases and J gave up 4 bases; unmatched junction bases: 7. The input for sequencing was peripheral blood, taken in the second trimester of pregnancy. This TCR was recovered from a female donor in good health, enrolled as a control in a pregnancy study. V gene TRBV5-1 combines with J gene TRBJ2-7, with 8 bases fitting TRBD1. This CDR3 reads CASSLDRDRYEQYF. CDR3 DNA: TGCGCCAGCAGCCTGGACAGGGATAGGTACGAGCAGTACTTC.